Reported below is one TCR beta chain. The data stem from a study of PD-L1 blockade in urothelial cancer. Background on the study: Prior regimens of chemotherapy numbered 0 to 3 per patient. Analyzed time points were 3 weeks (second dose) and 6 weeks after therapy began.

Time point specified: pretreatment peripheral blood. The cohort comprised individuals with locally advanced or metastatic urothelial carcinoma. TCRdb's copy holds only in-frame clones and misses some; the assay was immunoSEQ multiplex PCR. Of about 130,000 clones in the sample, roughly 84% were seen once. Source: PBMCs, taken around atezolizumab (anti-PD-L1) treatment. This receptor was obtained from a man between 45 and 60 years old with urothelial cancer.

The CDR3 loop reads CASRHDRGLTEAFF. CDR3 nucleotides: TGTGCCAGCAGACACGACAGGGGGTTGACTGAAGCTTTCTTT. V and J are TRBV2 and TRBJ1-1, with TRBD1 matching over 9 bases. Germline V lookup: CDR1 SNHLY, CDR2 FYNNEI. The trim removed 6 bases at V and 5 bases at J, leaving 7 bases unmatched. The CDR3 loop spans 14 amino acids.